A single sample gave rise to the 15 T cell receptor beta chains below, sequenced in a study of T-cell reconstitution after alpha-beta-depleted transplantation in children (dated by TCRdb to the mid-2010s). The meaning of the sample's treatment or condition label: allogeneic hematopoietic cell transplantation with graft depleted of TCRalphabeta T cells and CD19 B cells. Libraries were prepared through PCR. Sequencing took place on an Illumina HiSeq 2500. TCR libraries were prepared with molecular barcoding, using unique molecular identifiers to normalize TCRbeta repertoire quantification. TCRdb reworked the public reads: Q25 trimming with fastp, MiXCR clone assembly, productive beta chains retained. Under each unique CDR3 protein, matching rows form one entry showing the most common genes and DNA. The sample contains 500,000 to 750,000 distinct CDR3 sequences, 13% of them found a single time. In total, the top ten clones hold roughly 2.3% of the sample.

Sequencing was performed on PBMCs, mostly from graft donor cells, taken 360 days after TCRalphabeta/CD19-depleted stem cell transplant. These receptors were obtained from a male patient aged 5 to 17 who had a stem cell transplant for acute myeloid leukemia, so the T cells may come from the graft donor.

This chain joins TRBV12-3 or TRBV12-4 and TRBJ2-1; the match to TRBD2 covers 9 bases. This CDR3 is 17 amino acids long. V lost 1 base, J lost 1 base, and 5 bases stayed unmatched. The CDR3, as DNA: TGTGCCAGCAGTTTAGAGGCCACTAGCGGGTCCTACAATGAGCAGTTCTTC. As protein: CASSLEATSGSYNEQFF.

The gene calls are TRBV20-1 and TRBJ2-7, with 10 bases aligning to TRBD2. The J segment lost 5 bases and the V segment lost 0 bases, leaving 7 bases of the junction unmatched. Per germline, CDR1 DFQATT and CDR2 SNEGSKA (reference sequence). There are 15 residues in the CDR3. The CDR3 reads CSARDLAGGNNEQYF. CDR3 nucleotide sequence: TGCAGTGCTAGAGATTTAGCGGGAGGTAACAACGAGCAGTACTTC.

This clonotype was picked up a small number of times. The V call is TRBV6-2 or TRBV6-3, the J call TRBJ1-2; TRBD1 aligns across 7 bases. The CDR3 length is 11 residues. The germline CDR1 and CDR2 sequences are MNHEY and SVGEGT. V was clipped by 6 bases and J by 13 bases; unmatched bases: 8. CDR3 DNA: TGTGCCAGCAGGCAGGGACAGCATGGCACCTTC. Translation gives CASRQGQHGTF.

This clonotype appeared many times. The rearrangement joins TRBV25-1 to TRBJ2-2, with D uncertain. Per germline, CDR1 MGHDK and CDR2 SYGVNS. CDR3 size: 15 residues. V shed 3 bases and J shed 2 bases, with 10 bases lying between them. Here the CDR3 reads CASSERPVNTGELFF. The CDR3 bases are TGTGCCAGCAGTGAGCGTCCAGTTAACACCGGGGAGCTGTTTTTT. Full variable domain (remainder filled in from reference TRBV25-1 and TRBJ2-2): EADIYQTPRYLVIGTGKKITLECSQTMGHDKMYWYQQDPGMELHLIHYSYGVNSTEKGDLSSESTVSRIRTEHFPLTLESARPSHTSQYLCASSERPVNTGELFFGEGSRLTVL.

This chain links TRBV6-5 with TRBJ2-4, with D possibly being TRBD1 (6 bases). Trimming removed 4 bases at V and 7 bases at J, with 23 bases between. Germline CDR1 and CDR2: MNHEY and SVGAGI. This CDR3 is 17 amino acids long. The CDR3 loop reads CASSSPVLGRGLNIQYF. In DNA, the CDR3 is TGTGCCAGCAGTTCCCCCGTTTTAGGCAGGGGCCTGAACATTCAGTACTTC.

The chain has TRBV20-1 and TRBJ2-3, with D perhaps matching TRBD1 or TRBD2 (5 bases each). Trimming took 2 bases from V and 1 from J, leaving 10 bases between them. The length of the CDR3 is 14 residues. Germline values: CDR1 DFQATT, CDR2 SNEGSKA (reference sequence). Written as DNA, the CDR3 is TGCAGTGCTAGACCTAGAGGGGGCACAGATACGCAGTATTTT. Protein product: CSARPRGGTDTQYF.

This clonotype showed up many times. Written as DNA, the CDR3 is TGCGCCAGCAGCTTCAGGGGGCGCGATATAAGAGGGGAGCTGTTTTTT. Protein sequence: CASSFRGRDIRGELFF. This chain uses TRBV5-1 with TRBJ2-2; 8 bases agree with TRBD1. This CDR3 is built from 16 residues. Germline CDR1 reads SGHRS; CDR2 reads YFSETQ. V shed 2 bases and J 8 bases; nucleotides not matched to a gene: 11.

This chain joins TRBV28 and TRBJ2-5; 8 bases are shared with TRBD2. Trimming at V came to 10 bases and at J to 2 bases, leaving 21 bases not matched to a gene. The CDR3 has 18 residues. The germline V gene encodes CDR1 MDHEN and CDR2 SYDVKM. The CDR3 reads CATSGGGVAGKSQETQYF. CDR3 sequence (DNA): TGTGCCACCAGCGGGGGCGGGGTAGCGGGAAAATCTCAAGAGACCCAGTACTTC.

This chain joins TRBV24-1 and TRBJ1-2, with D unresolved. The CDR3 is made up of 11 amino acids. The germline V gene has CDR1 KGHDR and CDR2 SFDVKD. Trimming shortened V by 9 bases and J by 6 bases, and 10 bases separated the two germline ends. Here the CDR3 DNA reads TGTGCCACCGTGAAGCATGATGGCTACACCTTC. Its translation is CATVKHDGYTF.

This clonotype was seen ten or more times. The chain joins TRBV28 to TRBJ2-7; D gene unclear. With 3 bases removed from V and 0 bases from J, the gap between germline ends came to 9 bases. Germline values: CDR1 MDHEN, CDR2 SYDVKM. CDR3 length: 14 residues. Written as DNA, the CDR3 is TGTGCCAGCAGTTTCAGGCACCTCTCCTACGAGCAGTACTTC. Amino acid sequence: CASSFRHLSYEQYF.

This clonotype was counted many times. The rearrangement joins TRBV7-2 to TRBJ2-4, with a possible D match to TRBD1 (5 bases). CDR1 SGHTA and CDR2 FQGNSA come from the germline V gene. The CDR3 loop spans 12 amino acids. CDR3 loop: CEEPRAPNIQYF. Here the CDR3 DNA reads TGTGAAGAGCCCAGGGCTCCGAACATTCAGTACTTC.

CDR3 nucleotide sequence: TGCAGTGCTCGCTGGGACAGGCGACACACAGATACGCAGTATTTT. This sequence encodes CSARWDRRHTDTQYF. V is TRBV20-1 and J is TRBJ2-3; the match to TRBD1 covers 8 bases. CDR3 size: 15 residues. V gave up 5 bases and J gave up 2 bases; unmatched junction bases: 9. CDR1 DFQATT and CDR2 SNEGSKA come from the germline V gene (reference sequence).

This chain uses TRBV19 with TRBJ2-2; a weak D match, TRBD1 (6 bases). Germline values: CDR1 LNHDA, CDR2 SQIVND (reference sequence). V was trimmed by 1 base and J by 2 bases, leaving 8 bases between them. The CDR3 loop spans 15 amino acids. CDR3 residues: CASSIVGGNTGELFF. Written as DNA, the CDR3 is TGTGCCAGTAGTATAGTAGGGGGAAACACCGGGGAGCTGTTTTTT.

The chain uses TRBV20-1 and TRBJ2-7, with D perhaps assigned TRBD1 or TRBD2 (5 bases each). Germline assignment: CDR1 DFQATT and CDR2 SNEGSKA (reference sequence). V lost 5 bases and J lost 0, with 23 bases in between. The CDR3 length is 17 residues. The CDR3 sequence is CSADRPRDLLTSYEQYF. CDR3 sequence (DNA): TGCAGTGCTGACCGTCCCAGGGACCTACTAACCTCCTACGAGCAGTACTTC.

The genes are TRBV29-1 and TRBJ2-3, with 12 bases identical to TRBD2. This CDR3 has 15 residues. V lost 5 bases and J lost 2; bases outside the gene matches: 5. Per germline, CDR1 SQVTM and CDR2 ANQGSEA. The CDR3 DNA is TGCAGCGTTCTAGGACTAGCGGGACCCACAGATACGCAGTATTTT. It encodes CSVLGLAGPTDTQYF.